This entry lists 13 T cell receptor beta chains sequenced from one sample in a study of blood T cell repertoires in COVID-19. Here immunoSEQ multiplex PCR was the method, and the copy in TCRdb shows in-frame clones only, minus some. The data show around 230,000 clones, approximately 83% seen once. The sample was PBMCs or T cells enriched from blood (not recorded which). The receptors shown here come from a woman between 40 and 55 years old with acute COVID-19.

The chain couples TRBV11-3 to TRBJ2-1; D is unclear. The CDR3 totals 13 residues. Trimming shortened V by 1 base and J by 5 bases, and 6 bases separated the two germline ends. Germline CDR1 SGHNT, CDR2 YENEEA. The CDR3 sequence: CASSLGLHNEQFF. DNA of the CDR3: TGTGCCAGCAGCTTAGGGCTCCACAATGAGCAGTTCTTC.

The CDR3 DNA is TGTGCCAGCTCACCGATTAGCGGGGGATCCTACAATGAGCAGTTCTTC. Translating it yields CASSPISGGSYNEQFF. This rearrangement joins TRBV18 to TRBJ2-1; 9 bases agree with TRBD2. With V trimmed by 3 bases and J by 1 base, 4 bases remained unmatched. The CDR3 has 16 amino acids. Germline V gene lookup returns CDR1 KGHSH and CDR2 LQKENI.

This chain connects TRBV6-2 or TRBV6-3 to TRBJ2-7; D gene unclear. V was clipped by 4 bases and J by 3 bases, with 4 bases between them. The germline gives CDR1 MNHEY, CDR2 SVGEGT. The length of the CDR3 is 11 residues. The CDR3 loop reads CASSFNYEQYF. As DNA, the CDR3 is TGTGCCAGCAGTTTTAACTACGAGCAGTACTTC.

The chain is built from TRBV21-1 and TRBJ2-7; the D segment call TRBD1 is taken from the table without a DNA check. TRBV21-1 is deemed a pseudogene. The CDR3 loop spans 15 amino acids. The CDR3 DNA reads TGTGCCAGCAGCAAAGAGGGGCTAGAGAGCTACGAGCAGTACTTC. Translation: CASSKEGLESYEQYF.

The chain joins TRBV10-2 to TRBJ1-6; D is perhaps TRBD1 (6 bases). V was shortened by 5 bases and J by 5 bases, with 10 bases between the two germline ends. The CDR3 consists of 14 residues. Germline lookup yields CDR1 WSHSY and CDR2 SAAADI. The CDR3 spells CASSPGTNNSPLHF. CDR3 DNA: TGCGCCAGCAGTCCCGGGACAAATAATTCACCCCTCCACTTT.

This chain links TRBV4-1 with TRBJ2-3, with 8 positions matching TRBD1. The length of the CDR3 is 17 residues. The V segment lost 0 bases and the J segment 2 bases; nucleotides outside the gene matches: 7. Germline V gene data show CDR1 as MGHRA and CDR2 as YSYEKL. The CDR3 region is CASSQDSTGAVTDTQYF. The CDR3 region has the DNA TGCGCCAGCAGCCAAGATTCGACAGGGGCAGTCACAGATACGCAGTATTTT.

The J gene is TRBJ1-1, the V gene TRBV11-2; TRBD1 matches at 10 bases. From germline, CDR1 is SGHAT and CDR2 FQNNGV. V trimming: 1 base; J trimming: 3 bases; junction bases outside the gene matches: 2. This CDR3 comprises 15 residues. The CDR3 loop is CASSLGGTGDTEAFF. In nucleotides, the CDR3 is TGTGCCAGCAGCTTAGGCGGGACAGGGGACACTGAAGCTTTCTTT.

J is TRBJ2-1 and V is TRBV19; TRBD2 might be the D (7 bases). This CDR3 has 15 residues. In germline, CDR1 is LNHDA, CDR2 SQIVND (reference sequence). V lost 7 bases, J lost 4 bases, and 17 bases lay in between. The CDR3 bases are TGTGCCAGTACCCGGGGGGCAGTCCGGTACAATGAGCAGTTCTTC. It codes for CASTRGAVRYNEQFF.

The gene calls are TRBV28 and TRBJ2-3; maybe TRBD2 (6 bases). CDR3 length equals 15 residues. From germline, CDR1 is MDHEN and CDR2 SYDVKM. Trimming cost V 1 base and J 2 bases, with 10 bases left between them. The CDR3 DNA is TGTGCCAGCAGTTTATCTAGCGAGAACACAGATACGCAGTATTTT. This gives the protein CASSLSSENTDTQYF.

The chain couples TRBV24-1 to TRBJ2-5; perhaps TRBD2 as D (6 bases). With 3 bases removed from V and 4 bases from J, the gap between germline ends came to 14 bases. This CDR3 has 15 residues. Germline V CDR1 and CDR2: KGHDR, SFDVKD. CDR3 sequence (DNA): TGTGCCACCAGTGATATGACCGGGACTGCAGAGACCCAGTACTTC. It is translated as CATSDMTGTAETQYF.

The chain links TRBV7-9 to TRBJ1-6; D is possibly TRBD1 (6 bases). The germline CDR1 and CDR2 sequences are SEHNR and FQNEAQ (reference sequence). V was shortened by 5 bases and J by 8 bases, with 13 bases between the two germline ends. The length of the CDR3 is 14 residues. DNA of the CDR3: TGTGCCAGCAGCGTTCACAGGGTTTATTCACCCCTCCACTTT. This codes for CASSVHRVYSPLHF.

The gene calls are TRBV7-2 and TRBJ2-7; 7 bases map to TRBD1. CDR3 size: 16 residues. The V gene's germline CDR1 is SGHTA and CDR2 FQGNSA. V shed 1 base, J shed 4 bases, and the junction held 10 bases outside the gene matches. The CDR3 region is CASSLVGTVHPYEQYF. CDR3 coding DNA: TGTGCCAGCAGCTTAGTCGGGACAGTTCACCCATACGAGCAGTACTTC.

The genes are TRBV19 and TRBJ2-6; 16 bases line up with TRBD2. Germline values: CDR1 LNHDA, CDR2 SQIVND (reference sequence). With V trimmed by 3 bases and J by 4 bases, 6 bases remained unmatched. The CDR3 extends over 19 amino acids. The CDR3 sequence: CASSIPGLAGGGGANVLTF. The CDR3 DNA reads TGTGCCAGTAGTATTCCGGGACTAGCGGGAGGGGGCGGGGCCAACGTCCTGACTTTC.